This TCR beta chain was profiled in a study of T-cell reconstitution after alpha-beta-depleted transplantation in children. The CDR3 consists of 17 residues. Germline assignment: CDR1 MNHNS and CDR2 SASEGT. Trimming pared 7 bases from V and 0 bases from J, leaving 16 bases between. Using unique molecular identifiers, the investigators prepared the TCRbeta library. Using its own MiXCR run on the PCR reads, TCRdb lists one record per CDR3 protein. The sample yields about 610,000 distinct CDR3 sequences, over 9.5% seen once. This TCR was recovered from a human donor who donated a stem cell graft to a child with acute myeloid leukemia. The chain uses TRBV6-1 and TRBJ2-6; D remains unclear. The sequencing used PBMCs from the stem cell graft donor, collected from the stem cell graft. CDR3 sequence (DNA): TGTGCCAGCATCTGGGCAGCGAATCCCTCTGGGGCCAACGTCCTGACTTTC. This encodes CASIWAANPSGANVLTF.